This note documents a single T cell receptor (beta chain) sequence. Its antigen is unidentified. TCRdb's copy holds only in-frame clones and misses some; the assay was immunoSEQ multiplex PCR. This table holds over 2 million clones, 90% to 95% found once. Per the germline V gene, CDR1 is MNHEY and CDR2 is SMNVEV (reference sequence). V lost 6 bases, J lost 6 bases, and 9 bases stayed unmatched. This CDR3 is 14 amino acids long. This entry comes from a study of shared clonotypes between healthy human individuals. Regarding the study as a whole: It was observed that 4% to 6% of naive CD4 clonotypes were shared across a handful of donors. Depth was large, yet rarefaction showed that sorted-subset sequencing was incomplete. The study generally estimated greater richness for naive than memory subsets. The four-donor shared clonotypes exceeded non-shared clonotypes in generation probability, with non-shared ones scoring lower.

This TCR derives from a man between 18 and 35 years old in good health. Sequencing input: naive CD4+ T cells sorted from blood. The subset was: CD45RA+ positively selected. The chain employs TRBV27 and TRBJ2-7, with 9 bases fitting TRBD1. The CDR3 region is CASSRDRGVGEQYF. Here the CDR3 DNA reads TGTGCCAGCAGCCGCGACAGGGGGGTAGGCGAGCAGTACTTC.